One sample yielded the 13 T cell receptor beta chains listed below, sequenced in a study of blood T cell repertoires in COVID-19. Clones were read by immunoSEQ multiplex PCR, and TCRdb kept only the in-frame ones, dropping some. The sample consists of about 270,000 clones, 82% of them appearing once. Sequencing was performed on peripheral blood. Receptors were obtained from a young woman with acute or convalescent COVID-19.

The chain has TRBV4-3 and TRBJ2-7; TRBD2 agrees at 7 bases. V gave up 0 bases and J gave up 0 bases; unmatched junction bases: 5. Germline V gives CDR1 LGHNA, CDR2 YSLEER. CDR3 length: 16 amino acids. CDR3 region: CASSQDVAGVSYEQYF. The CDR3 region has the DNA TGCGCCAGCAGCCAAGACGTGGCGGGAGTCTCCTACGAGCAGTACTTC.

The genes are TRBV10-3 and TRBJ2-7; 8 bases are shared with TRBD2. The germline gives CDR1 ENHRY, CDR2 SYGVKD. This CDR3 region has 13 residues. Trimming cost V 10 bases and J 7 bases; bases outside gene matches: 12. The CDR3 protein is CATKAPGGGEQYF. CDR3 in DNA: TGTGCCACCAAGGCTCCCGGCGGGGGGGAGCAGTACTTC.

V and J are TRBV6-5 and TRBJ2-7; possibly TRBD1 for D (5 bases). V lost 7 bases, J lost 4 bases, and 20 bases lay in between. Germline V gives CDR1 MNHEY, CDR2 SVGAGI. This CDR3 has 15 amino acids. The CDR3 reads CASIPGNLLFYEQYF. Written as DNA, the CDR3 is TGTGCCAGCATCCCAGGGAACCTACTATTTTACGAGCAGTACTTC.

This chain joins TRBV6-6 and TRBJ1-2; the match to TRBD1 covers 9 bases. CDR1 MNHNY and CDR2 SVGAGI come from the germline V gene (reference sequence). The CDR3 contains 12 residues. The trim removed 8 bases at V and 5 bases at J, leaving 3 bases unmatched. The DNA for the CDR3 is TGTGCCAGCGGGGGGACAGGGTATGGCTACACCTTC. This translates into CASGGTGYGYTF.

The J gene is TRBJ2-2, the V gene TRBV19; 8 positions agree with TRBD1. Germline CDR1 reads LNHDA; CDR2 reads SQIVND (reference sequence). Trimming cost V 5 bases and J 3 bases; bases outside gene matches: 5. The CDR3 has 15 amino acids. The CDR3 loop is CASSPGQGYTGELFF. The CDR3 nucleotides read TGTGCCAGTAGTCCAGGACAGGGTTACACCGGGGAGCTGTTTTTT. The full variable domain, in which reference TRBV19 and TRBJ2-2 provide the parts outside the CDR3, is DGGITQSPKYLFRKEGQNVTLSCEQNLNHDAMYWYRQDPGQGLRLIYYSQIVNDFQKGDIAEGYSVSREKKESFPLTVTSAQKNPTAFYLCASSPGQGYTGELFFGEGSRLTVL.

The rearrangement links TRBV7-2 to TRBJ1-4, with 8 bases matching TRBD1. The CDR3 consists of 15 residues. Trimming removed 4 bases from V and 8 bases from J; junction bases left unmatched: 9. In germline, CDR1 is SGHTA, CDR2 FQGNSA. Here the CDR3 DNA reads TGTGCCAGCAGCTCTCAGACAGGGGCCAGGGAAAAACTGTTTTTT. It is translated as CASSSQTGAREKLFF.

The chain joins TRBV15 to TRBJ1-6; D is unresolved. The CDR3 has 15 amino acids. The V and J ends lost 0 bases and 7 bases respectively, with 10 bases between them. Germline values: CDR1 LNHNV, CDR2 YYDKDF (reference sequence). The CDR3 reads CATSRDLLLNSPLHF. The CDR3 bases are TGTGCCACCAGCAGAGATCTCCTACTAAATTCACCCCTCCACTTT.

The chain couples TRBV19 to TRBJ1-4; D is unresolved. Trimming removed 1 base from V and 0 bases from J, with 9 bases in between. Germline loops: CDR1 LNHDA, CDR2 SQIVND (reference sequence). The CDR3 runs 16 residues. The CDR3, as DNA: TGTGCCAGTAGTATAGGAGGGAGTGCAACTAATGAAAAACTGTTTTTT. Translating gives CASSIGGSATNEKLFF.

The chain has TRBV6-1 and TRBJ2-3, with 8 positions matching TRBD2. Trimming at V came to 2 bases and at J to 3 bases, leaving 13 bases not matched to a gene. This CDR3 is 18 amino acids long. Germline V gene lookup returns CDR1 MNHNS and CDR2 SASEGT. The CDR3 reads CASSEHRILAGRTDTQYF. CDR3 bases: TGTGCCAGCAGTGAACACCGTATTTTAGCGGGAAGAACAGATACGCAGTATTTT.

This clone was seen more than once but under ten times. The chain recombines TRBV6-1 with TRBJ1-2; the match to TRBD1 covers 8 bases. Germline trimming cut 4 bases from V and 1 base from J; bases unmatched to any gene: 8. CDR1 MNHNS and CDR2 SASEGT come from the germline V gene. This CDR3 has 16 residues. The CDR3 nucleotides read TGTGCCAGCAGTGTGCTCCAGGGGGCCTTTAACTATGGCTACACCTTC. Translated, it gives CASSVLQGAFNYGYTF.

The V gene is TRBV28, the J gene TRBJ2-1; 10 positions match TRBD1. V gave up 8 bases and J gave up 12 bases; unmatched junction bases: 13. Germline CDR1 reads MDHEN; CDR2 reads SYDVKM. This CDR3 is 14 amino acids long. CDR3 in DNA: TGTGCCAGCTTTTCCCCGGGACAGGGGATTGGGCAGTTCTTC. Its translation: CASFSPGQGIGQFF.

In its sample, this clone is medium-sized (0.01 to 0.1%). The rearrangement uses TRBV6-2 or TRBV6-3 and TRBJ2-2; the D is unclear. There are 16 residues in the CDR3. Germline V gene lookup returns CDR1 MNHEY and CDR2 SVGEGT. V was pared by 5 bases and J by 1 base, with 14 bases between. The DNA of the CDR3 is TGTGCCAGCAGTGCCCTTGCGGAACAGAACACCGGGGAGCTGTTTTTT. This codes for CASSALAEQNTGELFF.

The J gene is TRBJ1-5, the V gene TRBV4-1, with TRBD1 as a possible D gene (5 bases). V lost 4 bases and J 3 bases, leaving 13 bases between the germline ends. This CDR3 contains 15 residues. CDR1 is MGHRA, CDR2 YSYEKL, per germline. For the CDR3, the DNA is TGCGCCAGCAGCCTTAGCAGGGAAGACAATCAGCCCCAGCATTTT. It is translated as CASSLSREDNQPQHF.